This TCR beta chain was identified during a study of early T cells in non-severe SARS-CoV-2 infection. This clonotype was seen at least ten times. Trimming took 1 base from V and 3 from J, leaving 8 bases between them. This CDR3 region has 14 residues. TCRdb re-derived calls from the 5' RACE reads in MiXCR, one entry per CDR3 protein. The table has about 36,000 distinct CDR3 sequences, 5% to 6.5% seen once. Sequencing was performed on whole blood. This sequence was found in an adult who was a healthcare worker with PCR-confirmed SARS-CoV-2 infection or an uninfected control (not recorded which). The chain links TRBV12-3 or TRBV12-4 to TRBJ2-3; D is undetermined. In nucleotides, the CDR3 is TGTGCCAGCAGTTTAGAGGTTCTGACAGATACGCAGTATTTT. Translation gives CASSLEVLTDTQYF.